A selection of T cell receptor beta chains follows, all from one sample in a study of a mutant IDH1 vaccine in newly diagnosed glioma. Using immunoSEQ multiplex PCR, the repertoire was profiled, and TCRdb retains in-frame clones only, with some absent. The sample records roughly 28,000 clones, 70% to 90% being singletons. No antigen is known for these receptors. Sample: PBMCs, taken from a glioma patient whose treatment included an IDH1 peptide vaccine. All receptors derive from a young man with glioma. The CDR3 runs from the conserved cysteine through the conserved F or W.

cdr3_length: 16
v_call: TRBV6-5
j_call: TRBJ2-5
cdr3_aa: CASSSRGRGGQETQYF

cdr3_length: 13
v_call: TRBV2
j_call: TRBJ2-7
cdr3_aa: CASRRDRDYEQYF

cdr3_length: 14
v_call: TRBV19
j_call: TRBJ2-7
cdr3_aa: CASSITGQTYEQYF

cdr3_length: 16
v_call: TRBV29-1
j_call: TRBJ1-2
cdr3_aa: CSVEGVLTDSNYGYTF

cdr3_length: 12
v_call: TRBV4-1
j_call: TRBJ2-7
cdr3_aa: CASSRDLGEQYF

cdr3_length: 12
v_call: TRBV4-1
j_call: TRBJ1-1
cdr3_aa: CASSHPYAEAFF

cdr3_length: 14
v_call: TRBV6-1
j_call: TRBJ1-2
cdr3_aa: CASSDLGQGYGYTF

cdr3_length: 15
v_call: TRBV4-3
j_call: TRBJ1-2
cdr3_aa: CASSQDLRHPHGYTF

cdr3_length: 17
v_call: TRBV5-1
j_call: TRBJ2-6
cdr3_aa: CASSLLAGGAGANVLTF

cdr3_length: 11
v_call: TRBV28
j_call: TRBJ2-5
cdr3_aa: CASSFTETQYF

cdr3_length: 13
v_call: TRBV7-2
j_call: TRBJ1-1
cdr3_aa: CASSQALGTEAFF

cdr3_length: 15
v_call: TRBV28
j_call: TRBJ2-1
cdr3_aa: CASSLSSGPYNEQFF

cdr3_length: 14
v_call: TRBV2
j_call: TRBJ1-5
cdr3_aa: CASSEGVRNQPQHF

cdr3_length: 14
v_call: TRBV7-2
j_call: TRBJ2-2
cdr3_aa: CASIPGGGNGELFF

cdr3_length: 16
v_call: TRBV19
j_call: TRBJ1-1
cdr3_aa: CASTHNRDRGNTEAFF

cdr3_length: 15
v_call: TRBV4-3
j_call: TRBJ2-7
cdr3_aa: CASSHVAGELYEQYF

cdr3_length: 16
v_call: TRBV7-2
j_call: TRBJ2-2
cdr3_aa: CASSPIVQGEGGELFF

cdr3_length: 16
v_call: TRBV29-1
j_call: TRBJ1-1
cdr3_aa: CSVDSSSGGMNTEAFF

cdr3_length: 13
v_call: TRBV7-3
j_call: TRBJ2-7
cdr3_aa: CASIRTGGNEQYF

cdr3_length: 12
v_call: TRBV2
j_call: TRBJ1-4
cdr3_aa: CASRTHNEKLFF

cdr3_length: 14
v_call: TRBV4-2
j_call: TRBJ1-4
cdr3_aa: CASSEGQGTEKLFF

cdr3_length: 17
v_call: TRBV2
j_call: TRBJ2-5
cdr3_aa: CASLGPSGSRIGETQYF

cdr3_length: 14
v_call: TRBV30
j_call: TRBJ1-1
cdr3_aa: CAWSAFTPNTEAFF

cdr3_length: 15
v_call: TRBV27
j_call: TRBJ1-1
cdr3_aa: CASSSDRGRGTEAFF

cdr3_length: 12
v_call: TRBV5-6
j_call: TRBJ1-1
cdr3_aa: CASSPRSAEAFF

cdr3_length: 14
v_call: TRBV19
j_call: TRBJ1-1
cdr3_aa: CASSTDTKNTEAFF

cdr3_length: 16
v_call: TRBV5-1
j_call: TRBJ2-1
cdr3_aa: CASSFGLSSSYNEQFF

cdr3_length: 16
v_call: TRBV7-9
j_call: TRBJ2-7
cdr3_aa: CASSSFSGAVSYEQYF

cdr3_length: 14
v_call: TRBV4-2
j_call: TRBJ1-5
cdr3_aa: CASSQGQGNQPQHF

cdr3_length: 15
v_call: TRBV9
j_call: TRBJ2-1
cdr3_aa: CASSSDRGSYNEQFF

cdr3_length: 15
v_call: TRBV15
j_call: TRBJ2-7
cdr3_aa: CATSRETGSSYEQYF

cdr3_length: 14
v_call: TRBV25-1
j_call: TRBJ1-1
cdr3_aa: CASSSGTGYTEAFF

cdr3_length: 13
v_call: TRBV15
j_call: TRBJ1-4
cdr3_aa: CATSRGTNEKLFF

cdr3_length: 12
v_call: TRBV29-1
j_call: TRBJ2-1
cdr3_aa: CSAGPGGVEQFF

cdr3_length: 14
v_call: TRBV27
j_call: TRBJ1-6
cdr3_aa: CASRDSSYNSPLHF

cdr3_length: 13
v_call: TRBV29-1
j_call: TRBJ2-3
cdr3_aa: CSVGETSTDTQYF

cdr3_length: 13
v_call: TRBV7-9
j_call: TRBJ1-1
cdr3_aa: CASSPGGDTEAFF